The 32 T cell receptor beta chains in this list originate from one sample, sequenced in a study of graft-versus-host responses after intestinal transplantation. The assay was immunoSEQ multiplex PCR, and TCRdb's table has in-frame clones only and misses some. Of about 120,000 clones in the sample, 90% to 95% were seen once. The antigens these receptors bind are not known. Sequencing used unstimulated CD4+ T cells sorted from spleen or lymph node cells, obtained before intestinal transplant. These receptors originate from a human donor who received an intestinal transplant.

This clone turned up a few times. This chain uses TRBV7-6 with TRBJ2-1, with 9 bases matching TRBD2. The junction had 2 bases not matched to a gene; V was cut back by 3 bases and J by 5 bases. CDR1 and CDR2 from the germline V gene are SGHVS and FNYEAQ. CDR3 length equals 14 residues. In DNA, the CDR3 is TGTGCCAGCAGCTTTAGCGGGAGAAACAATGAGCAGTTCTTC. Translated, it gives CASSFSGRNNEQFF.

The V and J genes are TRBV14 and TRBJ2-7, with 7 positions matching TRBD1. CDR1 and CDR2 from the germline V gene are SGHDN and FVKESK. The CDR3 has 12 amino acids. J was trimmed by 3 bases and V by 4 bases; bases with no gene match: 0. CDR3 bases: TGTGCCAGCAGCCGGGACAGCTACGAGCAGTACTTC. Its translation is CASSRDSYEQYF.

V usage is TRBV5-1 and J usage is TRBJ1-3; unclear D gene. CDR3 length equals 14 residues. From germline, CDR1 is SGHRS and CDR2 YFSETQ. Trimming removed 0 bases at V and 6 bases at J, with 10 bases between. CDR3 loop: CASSLGAVSNTIYF. In DNA, the CDR3 is TGCGCCAGCAGCTTGGGGGCAGTTTCAAACACCATATATTTT. The variable domain in full, with the rest retrieved from reference TRBV5-1 and TRBJ1-3, is KAGVTQTPRYLIKTRGQQVTLSCSPISGHRSVSWYQQTPGQGLQFLFEYFSETQRNKGNFPGRFSGRQFSNSRSEMNVSTLELGDSALYLCASSLGAVSNTIYFGEGSWLTVV.

The V and J genes are TRBV29-1 and TRBJ1-2; D is unclear. The CDR3 runs to 13 residues. Trimming took 6 bases from V and 4 from J, leaving 15 bases between them. CDR1 is SQVTM, CDR2 ANQGSEA, per germline. Written as DNA, the CDR3 is TGCAGCGTCGAACTTACAGTCTCCTATGGCTACACCTTC. It is translated as CSVELTVSYGYTF.

The chain has TRBV2 and TRBJ2-3, with 10 bases that match TRBD2. Trimming at V came to 6 bases and at J to 3 bases, leaving 3 bases not matched to a gene. The V gene's germline CDR1 is SNHLY and CDR2 FYNNEI. The CDR3 runs 14 residues. The CDR3, as DNA: TGTGCCAGCAGCCCGGGACTAGCGACAGATACGCAGTATTTT. Protein sequence: CASSPGLATDTQYF.

The J gene is TRBJ2-5, the V gene TRBV6-5; 9 positions agree with TRBD1. Germline values: CDR1 MNHEY, CDR2 SVGAGI. The CDR3 totals 15 residues. Trimming at V came to 5 bases and at J to 5 bases, leaving 9 bases not matched to a gene. CDR3 nucleotide sequence: TGTGCCAGCAGTGGGGACAGGGCATCCTCGGAGACCCAGTACTTC. This translates into CASSGDRASSETQYF.

V usage is TRBV28 and J usage is TRBJ1-5; D gene unclear. Germline loops: CDR1 MDHEN, CDR2 SYDVKM. V lost 3 bases and J lost 1, with 10 bases in between. The CDR3 is 15 residues long. In DNA, the CDR3 is TGTGCCAGCAGTTTGAATAAGGTCAGCAATCAGCCCCAGCATTTT. Protein sequence: CASSLNKVSNQPQHF.

CDR3 protein: CASSPVGPPPEQFF. CDR3 nucleotide sequence: TGTGCCAGCTCACCAGTAGGGCCCCCACCTGAGCAGTTCTTC. The J gene is TRBJ2-1, the V gene TRBV18; D is ambiguous. This CDR3 region has 14 residues. V lost 2 bases and J 9 bases, leaving 14 bases between the germline ends. Germline CDR1 and CDR2: KGHSH and LQKENI.

The chain combines TRBV18 with TRBJ2-7, with D unresolved. Looked up from germline, CDR1 is KGHSH and CDR2 is LQKENI. The V and J ends lost 6 bases and 1 base respectively, with 16 bases between them. The CDR3 is 15 amino acids. CDR3 protein: CASSSKDGRSYEQYF. DNA for the CDR3: TGTGCCAGCTCCTCGAAGGACGGACGATCCTACGAGCAGTACTTC.

This clone was detected once. The chain recombines TRBV10-3 with TRBJ2-1; 15 bases fit TRBD2. The V segment lost 6 bases and the J segment 8 bases; nucleotides outside the gene matches: 8. This CDR3 has 16 residues. Looked up from germline, CDR1 is ENHRY and CDR2 is SYGVKD. The CDR3 reads CAIRLGLAGGPDEQFF. Written as DNA, the CDR3 is TGTGCCATCAGGTTAGGACTAGCGGGAGGGCCCGATGAGCAGTTCTTC.

The CDR3 nucleotides are TGTGCCAGCAGCGTCACAGGGGGCCAGAGCACAGATACGCAGTATTTT. Its protein is CASSVTGGQSTDTQYF. The genes are TRBV9 and TRBJ2-3; 9 nucleotides agree with TRBD1. The V gene's germline CDR1 is SGDLS and CDR2 YYNGEE. The CDR3 contains 16 residues. The J segment lost 0 bases and the V segment lost 2 bases, leaving 4 bases of the junction unmatched.

The V call is TRBV11-2, the J call TRBJ2-2; unclear D gene. The ends were cut back, 5 bases at V and 7 bases at J, with 17 bases in the middle. CDR1 is SGHAT and CDR2 is FQNNGV in the germline V gene. CDR3 size: 15 residues. CDR3 nucleotide sequence: TGTGCCAGCAGCGTTAGAGGCTTAGCCGACGGGGAGCTGTTTTTT. It specifies CASSVRGLADGELFF.

The rearrangement uses TRBV11-3 and TRBJ2-5, with TRBD2 identical over 11 bases. Trimming removed 5 bases from V and 2 bases from J; junction bases left unmatched: 7. The germline gives CDR1 SGHNT, CDR2 YENEEA. This CDR3 has 16 residues. The CDR3 coding sequence is TGTGCCAGCAGCCCTGGGACTAGCGGAGCGCAAGAGACCCAGTACTTC. It specifies CASSPGTSGAQETQYF.

J is TRBJ2-1 and V is TRBV13; weak D call: TRBD2 (5 bases). Germline CDR1 is PRHDT and CDR2 is FYEKMQ (reference sequence). V lost 0 bases and J 10 bases, leaving 19 bases between the germline ends. This CDR3 region has 16 residues. Here the CDR3 reads CASSLGRLAVSWEQFF. The CDR3, as DNA: TGTGCCAGCAGCTTAGGCCGGCTAGCTGTAAGTTGGGAGCAGTTCTTC.

The chain joins TRBV2 to TRBJ2-5; D gene ambiguous. The CDR3 contains 12 residues. The germline V and J ends were trimmed by 7 bases and 2 bases, with 8 bases remaining between them. Germline-derived CDR1 and CDR2 are SNHLY and FYNNEI. DNA for the CDR3: TGTGCCAGCACTGGTGTACAAGAGACCCAGTACTTC. Translated, it gives CASTGVQETQYF.

The chain carries TRBV10-2 and TRBJ2-1; D is unclear. Trimming took off 3 bases at V and 9 bases at J, with 9 bases between the two ends. Germline-derived CDR1 and CDR2 are WSHSY and SAAADI. The length of the CDR3 is 12 residues. In DNA, the CDR3 is TGCGCCAGCAGTGAATACGGACGTGAGCAGTTCTTC. Translating it yields CASSEYGREQFF.

The chain's CDR3 is CASSFLNIQYF. The CDR3 region has the DNA TGTGCCAGCAGTTTCTTGAACATTCAGTACTTC. J is TRBJ2-4 and V is TRBV27; unclear D gene. Germline CDR1 and CDR2: MNHEY and SMNVEV (reference sequence). V was shortened by 3 bases and J by 7 bases, with 4 bases between the two germline ends. CDR3 length: 11 residues.

This chain uses TRBV10-3 with TRBJ2-1; TRBD2 matches at 9 bases. The V and J ends lost 9 bases and 4 bases, in that order; junction bases with no gene match: 7. Germline CDR1 ENHRY, CDR2 SYGVKD. The CDR3 length is 14 residues. CDR3: CAICPGLAYNEQFF. The CDR3 DNA reads as TGTGCCATTTGCCCGGGACTAGCTTACAATGAGCAGTTCTTC.

The gene calls are TRBV11-1 and TRBJ2-7; D is perhaps TRBD1 or TRBD2 (5 bases each). The CDR3 extends over 14 amino acids. Trimming pared 5 bases from V and 9 bases from J, leaving 20 bases between. Looked up from germline, CDR1 is SGHAT and CDR2 is FQDESV (reference sequence). The CDR3 here is CASSPGTAYNWQYF. The CDR3 DNA is TGTGCCAGCAGCCCCGGGACGGCGTATAATTGGCAGTACTTC.

This clone was seen a single time. This chain connects TRBV12-5 to TRBJ2-1; the match to TRBD2 covers 9 bases. Losses at the gene ends were 1 base for V and 7 bases for J; bases not matched to a gene: 11. This CDR3 has 17 amino acids. Germline CDR1 and CDR2: LGHNT and FRNRAP. CDR3 coding DNA: TGTGCTAGTGGTTTGGAAAAAGCGGGAGGAGTAGGGAATGAGCAGTTCTTC. Protein sequence: CASGLEKAGGVGNEQFF.

V is TRBV11-3 and J is TRBJ2-7; 7 nucleotides line up with TRBD1. This CDR3 comprises 13 residues. V shed 5 bases, J shed 3 bases, and the junction held 4 bases outside the gene matches. Germline V gene sequence: CDR1 SGHNT, CDR2 YENEEA. CDR3 sequence (DNA): TGTGCCAGCAGCAAGGGGGCGGACTACGAGCAGTACTTC. This sequence encodes CASSKGADYEQYF.

V and J are TRBV19 and TRBJ1-1, with D unresolved. The CDR3 covers 14 residues. Trimming removed 10 bases from V and 5 bases from J, with 20 bases in between. Germline-derived CDR1 and CDR2 are LNHDA and SQIVND (reference sequence). CDR3 nucleotide sequence: TGTGCCATTATTTCCATAGGTGGAAGGACTGAAGCTTTCTTT. Its protein is CAIISIGGRTEAFF. The variable domain in full, completed from reference TRBV19 and TRBJ1-1, reads DGGITQSPKYLFRKEGQNVTLSCEQNLNHDAMYWYRQDPGQGLRLIYYSQIVNDFQKGDIAEGYSVSREKKESFPLTVTSAQKNPTAFYLCAIISIGGRTEAFFGQGTRLTVV.

The chain links TRBV6-1 to TRBJ2-7; D is uncertain. Germline V CDR1 and CDR2: MNHNS, SASEGT. The CDR3 is 14 amino acids. Trimming took off 3 bases at V and 2 bases at J, with 11 bases between the two ends. The CDR3 is CASSEARRPYEQYF. In nucleotides, the CDR3 is TGTGCCAGCAGTGAGGCGAGGCGACCCTACGAGCAGTACTTC.

J is TRBJ2-2 and V is TRBV9, with 7 bases that match TRBD1. The length of the CDR3 is 16 residues. After removal of 0 bases from V and 2 bases from J, the junction contained 4 bases not matched to a gene. Germline-derived CDR1 and CDR2 are SGDLS and YYNGEE. The CDR3 sequence is CASSVATGKNTGELFF. The CDR3 nucleotides are TGTGCCAGCAGCGTAGCGACAGGGAAAAACACCGGGGAGCTGTTTTTT.

This chain links TRBV5-6 with TRBJ2-7, with D perhaps given as TRBD1 or TRBD2 (5 bases each). Trimming removed 4 bases at V and 4 bases at J, with 9 bases between. From germline, CDR1 is SGHDT and CDR2 YYEEEE. The CDR3 extends over 12 amino acids. The CDR3 DNA sequence: TGTGCCAGCAGCCTTTGGGGGTACGAGCAGTACTTC. Protein sequence: CASSLWGYEQYF. The full variable domain, with the rest looked up from reference TRBV5-6 and TRBJ2-7, is DAGVTQSPTHLIKTRGQQVTLRCSPKSGHDTVSWYQQALGQGPQFIFQYYEEEERQRGNFPDRFSGHQFPNYSSELNVNALLLGDSALYLCASSLWGYEQYFGPGTRLTVT.

This clone showed up just once. CDR3 coding DNA: TGTGCCAGCAGCACGGGGAGGGGACTTGGAACCTCGGGCACCGGGGAGCTGTTTTTT. It encodes CASSTGRGLGTSGTGELFF. This chain joins TRBV7-6 and TRBJ2-2, with 7 bases identical to TRBD2. From germline, CDR1 is SGHVS and CDR2 FNYEAQ. V lost 5 bases and J lost 4; bases outside the gene matches: 19. The CDR3 spans 19 residues.

The chain joins TRBV2 to TRBJ2-7; D ambiguous. The V end was cut by 7 bases, the J end by 2 bases, with 6 bases between. CDR1 and CDR2 from the germline V gene are SNHLY and FYNNEI. This CDR3 has 11 amino acids. In DNA form, the CDR3 reads TGTGCCAGCACTGGGGCCTACGAGCAGTACTTC. Translating gives CASTGAYEQYF.

The chain uses TRBV30 and TRBJ1-5; no firm D call. This CDR3 comprises 13 residues. Germline V lookup: CDR1 GTSNPN, CDR2 SVGIG (reference sequence). V lost 5 bases, J lost 0 bases, and 8 bases lay in between. The CDR3 bases are TGTGCCTGGGCAGGAGGTAGCAATCAGCCCCAGCATTTT. It yields the protein CAWAGGSNQPQHF.

The V gene is TRBV11-2, the J gene TRBJ2-1, with unresolved D. Germline V gene data show CDR1 as SGHAT and CDR2 as FQNNGV. CDR3 length: 13 amino acids. V lost 5 bases and J 9 bases, leaving 14 bases between the germline ends. The CDR3 here is CASSNLGDGEQFF. CDR3 in DNA: TGTGCCAGCAGCAATCTAGGAGACGGTGAGCAGTTCTTC. The full variable domain, in which reference TRBV11-2 and TRBJ2-1 provide the parts outside the CDR3, is EAGVAQSPRYKIIEKRQSVAFWCNPISGHATLYWYQQILGQGPKLLIQFQNNGVVDDSQLPKDRFSAERLKGVDSTLKIQPAKLEDSAVYLCASSNLGDGEQFFGPGTRLTVL.

The CDR3 sequence: CASGLYEQYF. DNA for the CDR3: TGTGCCAGCGGCCTATACGAGCAGTACTTC. The genes are TRBV5-5 and TRBJ2-7, with D hard to call. Trimming removed 7 bases at V and 4 bases at J, with 6 bases between. CDR1 and CDR2 (germline): SGHKS, YYEKEE (reference sequence). This CDR3 has 10 amino acids.

The CDR3 here is CASSTGLHEQYF. In nucleotides, the CDR3 is TGTGCCAGTAGCACGGGACTCCACGAGCAGTACTTC. The chain carries TRBV19 and TRBJ2-7, with D perhaps TRBD2 (6 bases). The CDR3 is 12 amino acids. The V gene's germline CDR1 is LNHDA and CDR2 SQIVND (reference sequence). V lost 6 bases and J lost 5, with 11 bases in between.

The rearrangement joins TRBV5-5 to TRBJ1-2, with 7 nucleotides matching TRBD1. V lost 0 bases, J lost 6 bases, and 5 bases stayed unmatched. The CDR3 covers 14 residues. Per germline, CDR1 SGHKS and CDR2 YYEKEE (reference sequence). CDR3: CASSLVTGKDGYTF. The CDR3 DNA sequence: TGTGCCAGCAGCTTGGTGACAGGGAAGGATGGCTACACCTTC.